This passage covers 8 T cell receptor beta chains from one sample sequenced in a study of T cell responses to AZD1222 COVID-19 vaccine. Data came from immunoSEQ multiplex PCR; TCRdb stores just in-frame clones and leaves some out. The table lists approximately 100,000 clones, roughly nine tenths of them singletons, with 1% to 1.5% in the top ten. The sample consisted of peripheral blood, taken on day 0 of AZD1222 vaccination. These receptors all stem from an adult in good health.

The V call is TRBV4-2, the J call TRBJ2-6; D is undetermined. Germline V gene sequence: CDR1 LGHNA, CDR2 YNFKEQ. The CDR3 has 13 residues. V was clipped by 2 bases and J by 12 bases, with 11 bases between them. DNA of the CDR3: TGTGCCAGCAGCCAACCCGAACCACCCGTCCTGACTTTC. Residues: CASSQPEPPVLTF.

The V and J genes are TRBV9 and TRBJ1-1, with a tentative D call TRBD1 (6 bases). V was pared by 4 bases and J by 6 bases, with 16 bases between. CDR3 length: 14 amino acids. Germline CDR1 reads SGDLS; CDR2 reads YYNGEE. CDR3 nucleotide sequence: TGTGCCAGCAGCCCCAATTGGGGGGCCGCTGAAGCTTTCTTT. Translating it yields CASSPNWGAAEAFF. Filled out from reference TRBV9 and TRBJ1-1, the complete variable domain reads DSGVTQTPKHLITATGQRVTLRCSPRSGDLSVYWYQQSLDQGLQFLIQYYNGEERAKGNILERFSAQQFPDLHSELNLSSLELGDSALYFCASSPNWGAAEAFFGQGTRLTVV.

The chain has TRBV5-1 and TRBJ2-7, with 12 bases aligning to TRBD2. The junction had 9 bases not matched to a gene; V was cut back by 1 base and J by 7 bases. The CDR3 is 16 amino acids. Germline loops: CDR1 SGHRS, CDR2 YFSETQ. The CDR3 DNA follows: TGCGCCAGCAGCTTGTCCTCTAGCGGGGGGGCGACTGAGCAGTACTTC. It codes for CASSLSSSGGATEQYF.

This chain uses TRBV19 with TRBJ2-2; D perhaps matches TRBD1 (5 bases). V was cut by 1 base and J by 3 bases, with 15 bases left in between. The CDR3 has 17 residues. Germline V CDR1 and CDR2: LNHDA, SQIVND (reference sequence). CDR3 in DNA: TGTGCCAGTAGTATAGGGGGCCAGCCTTTGGACACCGGGGAGCTGTTTTTT. Residues: CASSIGGQPLDTGELFF.

This clone was picked up one time. This chain joins TRBV10-2 and TRBJ2-3; 7 bases match TRBD2. Germline CDR1 and CDR2: WSHSY and SAAADI. The CDR3 totals 17 residues. With V trimmed by 2 bases and J by 2 bases, 10 bases remained unmatched. The CDR3 region is CASSEPSSRGTTDTQYF. The CDR3 bases are TGCGCCAGCAGTGAGCCTTCCTCGCGGGGGACCACAGATACGCAGTATTTT.

The V call is TRBV28, the J call TRBJ2-5, with D possibly matching TRBD2 (6 bases). The V and J ends lost 5 bases and 5 bases respectively, with 18 bases between them. This CDR3 region has 15 residues. Germline assignment: CDR1 MDHEN and CDR2 SYDVKM. CDR3 nucleotide sequence: TGTGCCAGCAGTCCGGGACTGGGATTGGCGGAGACCCAGTACTTC. Translating gives CASSPGLGLAETQYF.

The chain is built from TRBV12-3 or TRBV12-4 and TRBJ2-2, with unresolved D. V was clipped by 5 bases and J by 3 bases, with 4 bases between them. The CDR3 consists of 12 residues. CDR3 sequence reads: CASSGDTGELFF. The CDR3 DNA reads TGTGCCAGCAGTGGGGACACCGGGGAGCTGTTTTTT.

The rearrangement uses TRBV27 and TRBJ2-7, with unresolved D. Trimming pared 2 bases from V and 3 bases from J, leaving 8 bases between. This CDR3 comprises 13 residues. Germline loops: CDR1 MNHEY, CDR2 SMNVEV (reference sequence). CDR3: CASSLGSGYEQYF. The DNA for the CDR3 is TGTGCCAGCAGTTTAGGATCAGGCTACGAGCAGTACTTC.